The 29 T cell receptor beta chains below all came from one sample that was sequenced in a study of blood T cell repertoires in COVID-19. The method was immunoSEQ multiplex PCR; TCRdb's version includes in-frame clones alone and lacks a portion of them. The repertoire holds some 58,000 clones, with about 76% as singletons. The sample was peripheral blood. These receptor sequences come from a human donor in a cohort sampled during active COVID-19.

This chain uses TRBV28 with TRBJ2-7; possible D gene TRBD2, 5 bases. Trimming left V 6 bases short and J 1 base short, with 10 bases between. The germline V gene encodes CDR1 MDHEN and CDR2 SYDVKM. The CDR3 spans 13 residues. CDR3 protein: CASSLALSYEQYF. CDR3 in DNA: TGTGCCAGCAGCTTAGCGTTGTCCTACGAGCAGTACTTC. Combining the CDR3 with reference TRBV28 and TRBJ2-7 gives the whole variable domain DVKVTQSSRYLVKRTGEKVFLECVQDMDHENMFWYRQDPGLGLRLIYFSYDVKMKEKGDIPEGYSVSREKKERFSLILESASTNQTSMYLCASSLALSYEQYFGPGTRLTVT.

CDR3 sequence (DNA): TGCGCCAGCAGCTTGGCCGCAGGGGGTGGAAAGCCCCTCCACTTT. Protein sequence: CASSLAAGGGKPLHF. This sequence joins TRBV5-1 and TRBJ1-6, with 7 nucleotides matching TRBD1. V gave up 0 bases and J gave up 13 bases; unmatched junction bases: 10. This CDR3 contains 15 residues. Germline V gene sequence: CDR1 SGHRS, CDR2 YFSETQ.

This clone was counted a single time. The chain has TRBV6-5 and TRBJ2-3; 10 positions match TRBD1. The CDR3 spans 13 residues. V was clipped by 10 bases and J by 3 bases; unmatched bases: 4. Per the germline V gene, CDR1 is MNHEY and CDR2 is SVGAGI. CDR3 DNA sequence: TGTGCCATCAGGACAGGGGGGACAGATACGCAGTATTTT. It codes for CAIRTGGTDTQYF.

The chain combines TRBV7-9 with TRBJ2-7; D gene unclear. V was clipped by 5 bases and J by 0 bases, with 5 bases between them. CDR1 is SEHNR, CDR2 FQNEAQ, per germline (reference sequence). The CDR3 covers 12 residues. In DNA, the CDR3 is TGTGCCAGCAGCCAGGCCTCCTACGAGCAGTACTTC. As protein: CASSQASYEQYF. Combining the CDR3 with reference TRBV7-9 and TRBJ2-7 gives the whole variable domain DTGVSQNPRHKITKRGQNVTFRCDPISEHNRLYWYRQTLGQGPEFLTYFQNEAQLEKSRLLSDRFSAERPKGSFSTLEIQRTEQGDSAMYLCASSQASYEQYFGPGTRLTVT.

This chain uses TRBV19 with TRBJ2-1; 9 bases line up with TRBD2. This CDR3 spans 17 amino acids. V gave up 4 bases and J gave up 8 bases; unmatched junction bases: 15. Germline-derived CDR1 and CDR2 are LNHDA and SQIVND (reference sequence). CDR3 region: CASSRIHGGRAAHEQFF. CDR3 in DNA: TGTGCCAGTAGTAGAATCCATGGCGGGAGGGCCGCGCATGAGCAGTTCTTC. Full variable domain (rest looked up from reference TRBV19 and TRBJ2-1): DGGITQSPKYLFRKEGQNVTLSCEQNLNHDAMYWYRQDPGQGLRLIYYSQIVNDFQKGDIAEGYSVSREKKESFPLTVTSAQKNPTAFYLCASSRIHGGRAAHEQFFGPGTRLTVL.

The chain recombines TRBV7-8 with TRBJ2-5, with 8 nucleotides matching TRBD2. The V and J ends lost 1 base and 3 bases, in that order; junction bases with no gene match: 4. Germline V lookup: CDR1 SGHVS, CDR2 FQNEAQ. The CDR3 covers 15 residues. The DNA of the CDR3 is TGTGCCAGCAGCTTAGGGGGACTAGGGAAAGAGACCCAGTACTTC. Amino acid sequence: CASSLGGLGKETQYF. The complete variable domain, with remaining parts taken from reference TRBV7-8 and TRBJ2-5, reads GAGVSQSPRYKVAKRGQDVALRCDPISGHVSLFWYQQALGQGPEFLTYFQNEAQLDKSGLPSDRFFAERPEGSVSTLKIQRTQQEDSAVYLCASSLGGLGKETQYFGPGTRLLVL.

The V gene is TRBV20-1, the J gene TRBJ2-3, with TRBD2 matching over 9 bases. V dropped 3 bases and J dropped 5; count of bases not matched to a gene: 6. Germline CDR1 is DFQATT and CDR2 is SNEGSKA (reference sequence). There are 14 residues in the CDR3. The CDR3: CSASEGAGGDTQYF. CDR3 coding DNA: TGCAGTGCTAGTGAAGGAGCGGGAGGAGATACGCAGTATTTT.

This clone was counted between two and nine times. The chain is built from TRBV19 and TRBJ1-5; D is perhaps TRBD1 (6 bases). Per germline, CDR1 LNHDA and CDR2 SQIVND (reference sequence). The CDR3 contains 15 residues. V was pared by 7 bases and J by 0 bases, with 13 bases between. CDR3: CASTLGQSSNQPQHF. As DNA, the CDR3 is TGTGCCAGTACCCTTGGACAGAGTAGCAATCAGCCCCAGCATTTT.

CDR3 DNA sequence: TGCGCCAGCAGCCAAGATCGGGCTAGCGGCCGCACAGATACGCAGTATTTT. Its translation is CASSQDRASGRTDTQYF. The V call is TRBV4-1, the J call TRBJ2-3, with 7 nucleotides matching TRBD2. The germline CDR1 and CDR2 sequences are MGHRA and YSYEKL. V gave up 0 bases and J gave up 1 base; unmatched junction bases: 7. This CDR3 has 17 residues.

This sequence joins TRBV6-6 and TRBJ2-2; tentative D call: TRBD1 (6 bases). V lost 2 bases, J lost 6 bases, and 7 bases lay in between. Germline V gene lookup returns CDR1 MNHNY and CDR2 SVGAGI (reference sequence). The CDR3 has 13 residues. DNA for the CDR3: TGTGCCAGCAGTTACAACAGGGCCGGGGAGCTGTTTTTT. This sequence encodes CASSYNRAGELFF.

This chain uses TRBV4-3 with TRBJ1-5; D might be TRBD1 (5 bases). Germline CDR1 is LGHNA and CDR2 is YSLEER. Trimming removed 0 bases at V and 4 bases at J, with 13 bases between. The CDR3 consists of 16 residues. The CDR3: CASSQEAGGNNQPQHF. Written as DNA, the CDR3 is TGCGCCAGCAGCCAAGAGGCGGGGGGGAATAATCAGCCCCAGCATTTT.

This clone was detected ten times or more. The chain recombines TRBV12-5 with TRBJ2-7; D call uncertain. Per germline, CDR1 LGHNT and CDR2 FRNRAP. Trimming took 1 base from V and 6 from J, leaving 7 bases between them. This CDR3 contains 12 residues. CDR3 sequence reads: CASGLGESEQYF. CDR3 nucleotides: TGTGCTAGTGGTTTGGGAGAATCCGAGCAGTACTTC.

The CDR3 sequence is CASSLNGGEETQYF. The CDR3 region has the DNA TGTGCCAGCAGCTTGAATGGGGGCGAGGAGACCCAGTACTTC. The chain carries TRBV5-4 and TRBJ2-5; the D gene is possibly TRBD1 (6 bases). Germline V gene data show CDR1 as SGHNT and CDR2 as YYREEE (reference sequence). The CDR3 extends over 14 amino acids. V was pared by 1 base and J by 5 bases, with 12 bases between.

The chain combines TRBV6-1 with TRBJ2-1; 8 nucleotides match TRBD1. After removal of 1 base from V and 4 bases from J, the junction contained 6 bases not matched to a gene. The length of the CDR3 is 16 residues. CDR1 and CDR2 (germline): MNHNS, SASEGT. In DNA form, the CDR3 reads TGTGCCAGCAGTGAAGGCTACGGACAGGGATACAATGAGCAGTTCTTC. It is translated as CASSEGYGQGYNEQFF.

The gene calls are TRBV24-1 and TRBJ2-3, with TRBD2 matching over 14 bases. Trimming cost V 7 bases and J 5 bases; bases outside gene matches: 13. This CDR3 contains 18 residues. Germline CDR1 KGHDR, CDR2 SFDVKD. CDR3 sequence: CATSPTSGRALGRDTQYF. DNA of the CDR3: TGTGCCACCAGCCCGACTAGCGGGAGGGCCCTCGGGAGAGATACGCAGTATTTT.

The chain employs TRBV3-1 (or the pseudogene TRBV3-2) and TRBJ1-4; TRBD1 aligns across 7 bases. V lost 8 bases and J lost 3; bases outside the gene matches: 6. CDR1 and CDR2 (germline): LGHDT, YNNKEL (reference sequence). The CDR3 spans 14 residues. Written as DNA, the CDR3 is TGTGCCAGCGGAAGGGGGCCGGCTAATGAAAAACTGTTTTTT. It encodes CASGRGPANEKLFF.

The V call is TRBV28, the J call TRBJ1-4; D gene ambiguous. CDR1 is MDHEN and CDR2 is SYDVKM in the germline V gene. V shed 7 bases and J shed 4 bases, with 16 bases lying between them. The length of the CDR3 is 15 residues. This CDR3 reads CASNPRAGFNEKLFF. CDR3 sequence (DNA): TGTGCCAGCAACCCCCGGGCGGGGTTTAATGAAAAACTGTTTTTT.

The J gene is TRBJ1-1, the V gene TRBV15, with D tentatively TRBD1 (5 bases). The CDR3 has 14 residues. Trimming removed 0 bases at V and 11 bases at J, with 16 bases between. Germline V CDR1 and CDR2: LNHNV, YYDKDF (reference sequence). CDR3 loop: CATSRDQGGFGAFF. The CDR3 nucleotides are TGTGCCACCAGCAGAGATCAGGGTGGGTTTGGCGCTTTCTTT.

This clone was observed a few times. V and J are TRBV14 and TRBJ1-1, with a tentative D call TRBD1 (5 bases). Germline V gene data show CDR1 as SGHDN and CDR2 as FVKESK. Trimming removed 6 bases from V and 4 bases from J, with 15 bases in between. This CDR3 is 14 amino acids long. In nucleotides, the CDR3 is TGTGCCAGCAGGGATCAAATCGGGGGCACTGAAGCTTTCTTT. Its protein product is CASRDQIGGTEAFF.

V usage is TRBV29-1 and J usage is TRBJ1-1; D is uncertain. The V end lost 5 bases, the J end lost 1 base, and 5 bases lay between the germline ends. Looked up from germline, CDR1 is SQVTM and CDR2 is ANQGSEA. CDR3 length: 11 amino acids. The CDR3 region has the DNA TGCAGCGTTTACAGGAACACTGAAGCTTTCTTT. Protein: CSVYRNTEAFF.

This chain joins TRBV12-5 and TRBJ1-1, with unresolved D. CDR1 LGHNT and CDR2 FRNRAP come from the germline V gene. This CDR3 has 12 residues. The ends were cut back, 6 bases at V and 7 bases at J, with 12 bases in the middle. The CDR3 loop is CASGSLRVEAFF. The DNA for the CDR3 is TGTGCTAGTGGGTCCCTGAGGGTTGAAGCTTTCTTT.

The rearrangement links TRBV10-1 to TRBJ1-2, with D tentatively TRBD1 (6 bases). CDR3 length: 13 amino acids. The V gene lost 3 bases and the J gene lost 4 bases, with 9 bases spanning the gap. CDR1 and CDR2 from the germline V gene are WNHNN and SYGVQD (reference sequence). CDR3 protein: CASSEGGSYGYTF. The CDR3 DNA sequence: TGCGCCAGCAGTGAAGGGGGTTCCTATGGCTACACCTTC.

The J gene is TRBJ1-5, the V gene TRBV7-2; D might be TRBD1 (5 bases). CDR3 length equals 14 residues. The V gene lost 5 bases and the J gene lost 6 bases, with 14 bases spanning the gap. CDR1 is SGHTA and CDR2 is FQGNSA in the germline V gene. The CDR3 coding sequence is TGTGCCAGCAGCCCAGGGAAAGTCAGTCAGCCCCAGCATTTT. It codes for CASSPGKVSQPQHF.

CDR3 bases: TGTGCCAGCAGCCCTGCGGCTAGCGGGAGCGGCACAGATACGCAGTATTTT. Translating it yields CASSPAASGSGTDTQYF. V gene TRBV7-9 combines with J gene TRBJ2-3; the match to TRBD2 covers 10 bases. The CDR3 totals 17 residues. Germline V gene data show CDR1 as SEHNR and CDR2 as FQNEAQ (reference sequence). V shed 5 bases, J shed 1 base, and the junction held 9 bases outside the gene matches.

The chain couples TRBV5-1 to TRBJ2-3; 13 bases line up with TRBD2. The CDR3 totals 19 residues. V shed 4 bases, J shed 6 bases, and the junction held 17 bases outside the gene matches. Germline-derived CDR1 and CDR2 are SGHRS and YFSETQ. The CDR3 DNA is TGCGCCAGCAGCCCTGGACTAGCGGGAGTCCCCCGGGGGTGGGATACGCAGTATTTT. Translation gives CASSPGLAGVPRGWDTQYF.

Here the CDR3 reads CASSETYRGAYEQYF. CDR3 DNA sequence: TGTGCCAGCAGTGAAACATACAGGGGGGCCTACGAGCAGTACTTC. This chain links TRBV6-1 with TRBJ2-7, with 8 positions matching TRBD1. The J segment lost 2 bases and the V segment lost 2 bases, leaving 5 bases of the junction unmatched. Germline V lookup: CDR1 MNHNS, CDR2 SASEGT. The CDR3 runs to 15 residues.

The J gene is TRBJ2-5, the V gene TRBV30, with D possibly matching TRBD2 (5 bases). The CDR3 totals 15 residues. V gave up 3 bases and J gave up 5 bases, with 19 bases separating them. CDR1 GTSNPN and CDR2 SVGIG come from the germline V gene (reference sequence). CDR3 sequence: CAWSAGNSRGETQYF. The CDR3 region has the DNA TGTGCCTGGAGCGCCGGGAACTCAAGAGGGGAGACCCAGTACTTC.

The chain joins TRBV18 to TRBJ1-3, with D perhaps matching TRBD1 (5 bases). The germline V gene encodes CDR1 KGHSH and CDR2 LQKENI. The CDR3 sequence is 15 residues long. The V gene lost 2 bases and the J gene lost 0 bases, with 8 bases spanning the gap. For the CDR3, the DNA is TGTGCCAGCTCACCAGGGCAGGGCTCTGGAAACACCATATATTTT. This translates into CASSPGQGSGNTIYF.

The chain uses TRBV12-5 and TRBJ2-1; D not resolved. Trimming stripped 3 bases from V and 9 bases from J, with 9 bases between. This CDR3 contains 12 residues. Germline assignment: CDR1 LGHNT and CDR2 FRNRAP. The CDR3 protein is CASGLFLVEQFF. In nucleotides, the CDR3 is TGTGCTAGTGGTTTATTCCTCGTTGAGCAGTTCTTC.